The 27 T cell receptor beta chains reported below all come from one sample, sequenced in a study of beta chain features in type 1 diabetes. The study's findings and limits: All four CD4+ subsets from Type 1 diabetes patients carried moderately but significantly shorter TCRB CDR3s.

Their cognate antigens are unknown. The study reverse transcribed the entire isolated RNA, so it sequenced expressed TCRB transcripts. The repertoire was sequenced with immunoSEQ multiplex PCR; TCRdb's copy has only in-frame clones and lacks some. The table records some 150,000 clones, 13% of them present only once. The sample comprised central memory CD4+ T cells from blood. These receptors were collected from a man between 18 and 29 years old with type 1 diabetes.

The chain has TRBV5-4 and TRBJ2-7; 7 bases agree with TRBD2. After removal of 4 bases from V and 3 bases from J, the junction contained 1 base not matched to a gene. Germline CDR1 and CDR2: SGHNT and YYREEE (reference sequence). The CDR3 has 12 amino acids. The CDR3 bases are TGTGCCAGCAGCGGCGGGAGCTACGAGCAGTACTTC. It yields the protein CASSGGSYEQYF.

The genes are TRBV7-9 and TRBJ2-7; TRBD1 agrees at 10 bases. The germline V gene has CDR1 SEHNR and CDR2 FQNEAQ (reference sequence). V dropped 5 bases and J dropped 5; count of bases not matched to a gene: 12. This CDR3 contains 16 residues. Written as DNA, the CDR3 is TGTGCCAGCAGCCCCCCAGGACAGGGGGGTTTTAACGAGCAGTACTTC. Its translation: CASSPPGQGGFNEQYF.

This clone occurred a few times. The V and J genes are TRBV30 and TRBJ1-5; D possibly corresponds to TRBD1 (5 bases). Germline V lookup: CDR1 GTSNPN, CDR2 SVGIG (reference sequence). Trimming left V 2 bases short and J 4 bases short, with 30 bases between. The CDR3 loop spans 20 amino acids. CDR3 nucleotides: TGTGCCTGGAGTTCCCCCCGGATCCCCCGGGGCCGACAGAATAATCAGCCCCAGCATTTT. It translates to CAWSSPRIPRGRQNNQPQHF.

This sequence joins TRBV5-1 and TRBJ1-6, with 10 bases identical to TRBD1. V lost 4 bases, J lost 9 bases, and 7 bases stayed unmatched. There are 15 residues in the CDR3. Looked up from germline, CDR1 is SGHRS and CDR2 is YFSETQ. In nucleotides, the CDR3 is TGCGCCAGCAGCCCGGGGACAGGGGCCAGTTCACCCCTCCACTTT. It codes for CASSPGTGASSPLHF.

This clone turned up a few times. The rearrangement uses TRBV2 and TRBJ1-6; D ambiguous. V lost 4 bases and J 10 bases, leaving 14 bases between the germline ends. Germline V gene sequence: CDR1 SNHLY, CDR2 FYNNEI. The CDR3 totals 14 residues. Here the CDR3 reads CASSGGGVGSPLHF. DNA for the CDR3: TGTGCCAGCAGTGGAGGCGGCGTAGGGTCACCCCTCCACTTT.

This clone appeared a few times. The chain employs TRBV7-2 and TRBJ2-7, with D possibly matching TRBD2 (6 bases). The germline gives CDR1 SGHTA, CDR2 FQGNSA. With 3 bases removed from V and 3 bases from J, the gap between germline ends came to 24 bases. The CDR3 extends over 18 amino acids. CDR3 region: CASSLAIGGVGVYYEQYF. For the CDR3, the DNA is TGTGCCAGCAGCTTGGCTATTGGAGGGGTCGGCGTTTACTACGAGCAGTACTTC.

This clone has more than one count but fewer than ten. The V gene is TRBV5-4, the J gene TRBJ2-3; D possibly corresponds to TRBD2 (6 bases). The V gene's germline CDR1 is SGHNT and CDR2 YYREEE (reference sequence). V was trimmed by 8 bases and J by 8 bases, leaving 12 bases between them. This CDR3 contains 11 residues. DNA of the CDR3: TGTGCCAGTCGGGAGCCGCGTACGCAGTATTTT. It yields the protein CASREPRTQYF.

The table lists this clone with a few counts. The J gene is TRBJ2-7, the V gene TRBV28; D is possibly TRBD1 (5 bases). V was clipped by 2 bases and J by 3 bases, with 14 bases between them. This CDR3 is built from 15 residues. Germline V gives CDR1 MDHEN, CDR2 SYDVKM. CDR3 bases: TGTGCCAGCAGTTTAGCTGGACAAGGACGCTACGAGCAGTACTTC. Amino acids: CASSLAGQGRYEQYF.

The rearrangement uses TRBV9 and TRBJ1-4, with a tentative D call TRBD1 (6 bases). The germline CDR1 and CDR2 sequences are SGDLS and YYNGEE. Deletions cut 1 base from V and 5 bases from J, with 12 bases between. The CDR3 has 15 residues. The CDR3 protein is CASSVQTGTNEKLFF. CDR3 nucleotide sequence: TGTGCCAGCAGCGTACAGACAGGAACGAATGAAAAACTGTTTTTT.

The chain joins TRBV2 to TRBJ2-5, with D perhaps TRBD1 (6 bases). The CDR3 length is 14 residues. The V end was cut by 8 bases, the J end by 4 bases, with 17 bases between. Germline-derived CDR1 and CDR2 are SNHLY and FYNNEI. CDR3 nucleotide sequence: TGTGCCAGCGGTACTGGGGGCGGTCGAGAGACCCAGTACTTC. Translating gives CASGTGGGRETQYF.

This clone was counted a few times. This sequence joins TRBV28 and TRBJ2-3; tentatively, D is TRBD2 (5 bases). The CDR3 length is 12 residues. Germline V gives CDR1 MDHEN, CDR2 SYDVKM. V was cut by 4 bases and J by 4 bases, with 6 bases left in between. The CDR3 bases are TGTGCCAGCAGTTCGAGGGCAGATACGCAGTATTTT. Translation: CASSSRADTQYF. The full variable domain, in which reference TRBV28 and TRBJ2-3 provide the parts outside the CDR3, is DVKVTQSSRYLVKRTGEKVFLECVQDMDHENMFWYRQDPGLGLRLIYFSYDVKMKEKGDIPEGYSVSREKKERFSLILESASTNQTSMYLCASSSRADTQYFGPGTRLTVL.

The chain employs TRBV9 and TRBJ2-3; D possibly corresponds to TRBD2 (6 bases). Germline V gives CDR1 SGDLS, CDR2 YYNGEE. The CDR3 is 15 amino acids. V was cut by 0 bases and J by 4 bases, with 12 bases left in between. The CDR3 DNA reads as TGTGCCAGCAGCGTAGCTTCGGACTACCCAGATACGCAGTATTTT. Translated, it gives CASSVASDYPDTQYF. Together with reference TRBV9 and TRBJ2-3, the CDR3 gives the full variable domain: DSGVTQTPKHLITATGQRVTLRCSPRSGDLSVYWYQQSLDQGLQFLIQYYNGEERAKGNILERFSAQQFPDLHSELNLSSLELGDSALYFCASSVASDYPDTQYFGPGTRLTVL.

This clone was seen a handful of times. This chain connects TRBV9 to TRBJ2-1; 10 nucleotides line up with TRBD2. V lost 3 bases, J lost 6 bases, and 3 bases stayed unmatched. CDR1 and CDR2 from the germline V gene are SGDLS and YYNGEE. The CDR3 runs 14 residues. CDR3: CASSEASGGNEQFF. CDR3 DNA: TGTGCCAGCAGCGAAGCTAGCGGGGGCAATGAGCAGTTCTTC.

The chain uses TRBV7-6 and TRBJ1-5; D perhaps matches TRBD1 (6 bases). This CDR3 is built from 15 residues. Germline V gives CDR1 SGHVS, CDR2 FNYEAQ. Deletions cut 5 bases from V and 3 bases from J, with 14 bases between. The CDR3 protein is CASSLRDTSNQPQHF. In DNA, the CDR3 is TGTGCCAGCAGCCTGCGGGACACCTCCAATCAGCCCCAGCATTTT.

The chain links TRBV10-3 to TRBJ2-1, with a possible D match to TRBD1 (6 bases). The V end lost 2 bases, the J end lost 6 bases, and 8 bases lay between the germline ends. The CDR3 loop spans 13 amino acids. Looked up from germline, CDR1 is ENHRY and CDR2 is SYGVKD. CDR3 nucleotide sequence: TGTGCCATCAGTGAGCGGGACATCAATGAGCAGTTCTTC. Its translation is CAISERDINEQFF.

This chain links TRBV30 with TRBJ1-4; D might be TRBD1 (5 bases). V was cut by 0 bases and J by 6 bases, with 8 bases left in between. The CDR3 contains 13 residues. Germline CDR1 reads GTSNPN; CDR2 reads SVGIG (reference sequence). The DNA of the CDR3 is TGTGCCTGGAGTGTAGGGGTTCATGAAAAACTGTTTTTT. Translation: CAWSVGVHEKLFF.

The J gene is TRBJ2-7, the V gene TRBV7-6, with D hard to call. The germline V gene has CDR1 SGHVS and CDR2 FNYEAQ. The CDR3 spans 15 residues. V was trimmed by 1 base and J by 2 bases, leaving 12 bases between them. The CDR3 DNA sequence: TGTGCCAGCAGCTTAGATGCAGGAAAGCCCTACGAGCAGTACTTC. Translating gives CASSLDAGKPYEQYF.

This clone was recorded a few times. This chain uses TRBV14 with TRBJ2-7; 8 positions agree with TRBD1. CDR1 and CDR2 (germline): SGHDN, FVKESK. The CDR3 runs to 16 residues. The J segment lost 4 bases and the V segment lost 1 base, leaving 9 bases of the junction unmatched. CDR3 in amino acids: CASSQAGTGGRYEQYF. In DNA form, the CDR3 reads TGTGCCAGCAGCCAAGCCGGGACAGGAGGACGTTACGAGCAGTACTTC.

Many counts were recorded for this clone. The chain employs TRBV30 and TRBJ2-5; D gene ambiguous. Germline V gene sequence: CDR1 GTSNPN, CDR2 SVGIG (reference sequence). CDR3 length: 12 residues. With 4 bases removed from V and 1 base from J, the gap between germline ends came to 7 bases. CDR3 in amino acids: CAWNAAQETQYF. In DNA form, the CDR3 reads TGTGCCTGGAATGCGGCCCAAGAGACCCAGTACTTC.

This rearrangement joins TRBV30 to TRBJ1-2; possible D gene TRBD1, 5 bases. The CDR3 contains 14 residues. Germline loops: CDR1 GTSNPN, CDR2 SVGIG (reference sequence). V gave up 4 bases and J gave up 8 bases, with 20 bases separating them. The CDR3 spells CAWNPLGAGQGYTF. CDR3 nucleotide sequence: TGTGCCTGGAACCCTCTCGGGGCAGGGCAAGGCTACACCTTC.

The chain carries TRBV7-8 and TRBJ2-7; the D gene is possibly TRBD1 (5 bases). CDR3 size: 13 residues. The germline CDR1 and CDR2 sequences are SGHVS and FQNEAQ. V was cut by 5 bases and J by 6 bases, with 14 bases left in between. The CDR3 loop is CASSPAAGFEQYF. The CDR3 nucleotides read TGTGCCAGCAGCCCAGCTGCAGGGTTCGAGCAGTACTTC.

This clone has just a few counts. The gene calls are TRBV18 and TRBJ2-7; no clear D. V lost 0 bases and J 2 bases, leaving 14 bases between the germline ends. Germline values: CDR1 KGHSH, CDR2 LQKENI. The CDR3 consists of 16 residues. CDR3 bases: TGTGCCAGCTCACCACCCCCAGCTCTTCGAACCTACGAGCAGTACTTC. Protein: CASSPPPALRTYEQYF.

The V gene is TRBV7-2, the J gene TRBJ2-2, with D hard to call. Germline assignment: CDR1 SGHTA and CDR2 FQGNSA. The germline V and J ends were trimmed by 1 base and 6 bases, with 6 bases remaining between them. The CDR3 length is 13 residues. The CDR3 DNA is TGTGCCAGCAGCTTAGAGCTGCCCGGGGAGCTGTTTTTT. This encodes CASSLELPGELFF.

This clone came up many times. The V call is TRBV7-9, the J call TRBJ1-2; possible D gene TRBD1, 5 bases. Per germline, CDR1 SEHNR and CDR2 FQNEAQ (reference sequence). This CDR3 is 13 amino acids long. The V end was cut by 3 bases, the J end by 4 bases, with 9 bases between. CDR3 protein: CASSFGAAYGYTF. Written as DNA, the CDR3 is TGTGCCAGCAGCTTTGGGGCAGCCTATGGCTACACCTTC.

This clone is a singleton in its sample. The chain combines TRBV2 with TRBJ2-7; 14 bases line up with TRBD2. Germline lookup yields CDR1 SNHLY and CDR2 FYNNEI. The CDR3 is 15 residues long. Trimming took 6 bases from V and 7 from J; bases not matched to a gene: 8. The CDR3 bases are TGTGCCAGCAGATTGGGACTAGCGGGAGCGGAGGAGCAGTACTTC. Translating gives CASRLGLAGAEEQYF.

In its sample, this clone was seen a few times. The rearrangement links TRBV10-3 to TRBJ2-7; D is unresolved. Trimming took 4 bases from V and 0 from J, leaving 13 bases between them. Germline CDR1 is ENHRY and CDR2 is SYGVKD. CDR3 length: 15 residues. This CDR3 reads CAISAIKGTSYEQYF. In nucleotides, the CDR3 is TGTGCCATCAGTGCAATAAAGGGCACCTCCTACGAGCAGTACTTC.

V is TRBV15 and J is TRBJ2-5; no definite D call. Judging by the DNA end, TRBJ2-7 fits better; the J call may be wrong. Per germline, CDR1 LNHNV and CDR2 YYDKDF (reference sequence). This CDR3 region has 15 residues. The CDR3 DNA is TGTGCCACCAGCAGAGTAGGCGGCAGTGACTACGAGCAGTACTTC. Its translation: CATSRVGGSDYEQYF.